This T cell receptor (beta chain) was found in a study of cytomegalovirus exposure and HLA in healthy donors. Study at large: Previous work identified around 120 million unique TCR beta sequences from approximately 190 million T cells. Study-level points and caveats: The authors enumerated some 170 TCR beta chains as linked to cytomegalovirus. Earlier results showed most TCR beta V segments being productive about 87% or about 30% of the time.

With respect to this clone: Its antigen is as yet unknown.

Germline V gene data show CDR1 as LNHDA and CDR2 as SQIVND (reference sequence). The CDR3 is made up of 15 amino acids. The V segment lost 9 bases and the J segment 6 bases; nucleotides outside the gene matches: 11. It was with 60 Vbeta and 13 Jbeta primers that the PCR ran. Measured with immunoSEQ multiplex PCR; TCRdb has only the in-frame clones, and not every one. Seen here are 100,000 to 150,000 clones, about 74% observed once, and the top ten hold less than 5%. The TCR sequence derives from a woman in her 50s in good health and CMV-seropositive. Sequencing used PBMCs. The chain links TRBV19 to TRBJ1-5; 10 bases map to TRBD1. The CDR3 protein is CASYPTGDRGQPQHF. As DNA, the CDR3 is TGTGCCAGCTACCCAACCGGGGACAGGGGTCAGCCCCAGCATTTT. Full variable domain (outside the CDR3, taken from reference TRBV19 and TRBJ1-5): DGGITQSPKYLFRKEGQNVTLSCEQNLNHDAMYWYRQDPGQGLRLIYYSQIVNDFQKGDIAEGYSVSREKKESFPLTVTSAQKNPTAFYLCASYPTGDRGQPQHFGDGTRLSIL.